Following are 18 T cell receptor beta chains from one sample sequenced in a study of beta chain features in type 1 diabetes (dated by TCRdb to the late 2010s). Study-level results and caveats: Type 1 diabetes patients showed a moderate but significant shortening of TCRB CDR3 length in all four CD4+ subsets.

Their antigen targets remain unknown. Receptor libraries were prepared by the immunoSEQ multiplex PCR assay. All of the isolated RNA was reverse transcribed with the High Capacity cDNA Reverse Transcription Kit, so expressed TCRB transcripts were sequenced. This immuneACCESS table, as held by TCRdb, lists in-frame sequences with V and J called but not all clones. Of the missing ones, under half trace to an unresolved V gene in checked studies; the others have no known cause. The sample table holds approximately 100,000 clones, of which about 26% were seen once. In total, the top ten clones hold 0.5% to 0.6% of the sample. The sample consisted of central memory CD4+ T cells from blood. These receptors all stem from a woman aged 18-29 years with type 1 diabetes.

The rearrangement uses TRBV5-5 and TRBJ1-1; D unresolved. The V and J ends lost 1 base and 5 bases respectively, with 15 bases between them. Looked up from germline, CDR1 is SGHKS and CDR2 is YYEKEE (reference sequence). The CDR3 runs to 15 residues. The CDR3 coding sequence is TGTGCCAGCAGCTTGTATCCGGGAGCTCTGACTGAAGCTTTCTTT. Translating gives CASSLYPGALTEAFF.

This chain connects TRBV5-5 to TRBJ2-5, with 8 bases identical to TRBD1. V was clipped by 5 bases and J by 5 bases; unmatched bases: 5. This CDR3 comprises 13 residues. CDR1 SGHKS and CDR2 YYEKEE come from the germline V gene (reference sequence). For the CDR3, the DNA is TGTGCCAGCAGATGGACAGGGAGGGAGACCCAGTACTTC. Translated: CASRWTGRETQYF.

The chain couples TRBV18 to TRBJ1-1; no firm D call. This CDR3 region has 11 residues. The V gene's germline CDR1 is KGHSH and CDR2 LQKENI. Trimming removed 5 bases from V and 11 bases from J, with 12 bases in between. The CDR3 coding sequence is TGTGCCAGCTCAGAAAGGGCGGGCGCTTTCTTT. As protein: CASSERAGAFF.

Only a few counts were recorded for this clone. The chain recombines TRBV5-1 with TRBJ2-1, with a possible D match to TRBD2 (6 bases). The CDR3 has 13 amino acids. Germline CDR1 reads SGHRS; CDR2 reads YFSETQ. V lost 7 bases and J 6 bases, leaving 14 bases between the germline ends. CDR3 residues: CASLREPGNEQFF. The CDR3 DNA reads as TGCGCCAGCCTACGGGAGCCGGGCAATGAGCAGTTCTTC.

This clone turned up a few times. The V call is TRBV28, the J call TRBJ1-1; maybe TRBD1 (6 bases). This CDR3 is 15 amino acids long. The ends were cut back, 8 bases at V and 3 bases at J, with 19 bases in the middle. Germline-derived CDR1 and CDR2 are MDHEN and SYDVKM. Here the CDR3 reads CASSSGGGLDTEAFF. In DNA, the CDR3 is TGTGCCAGCTCATCCGGGGGGGGGCTGGACACTGAAGCTTTCTTT.

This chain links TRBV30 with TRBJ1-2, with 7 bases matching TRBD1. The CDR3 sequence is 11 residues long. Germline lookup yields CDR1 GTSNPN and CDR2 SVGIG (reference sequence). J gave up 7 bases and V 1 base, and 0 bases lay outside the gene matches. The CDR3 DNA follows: TGTGCCTGGAGTGGACAGGGTGGCTACACCTTC. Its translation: CAWSGQGGYTF.

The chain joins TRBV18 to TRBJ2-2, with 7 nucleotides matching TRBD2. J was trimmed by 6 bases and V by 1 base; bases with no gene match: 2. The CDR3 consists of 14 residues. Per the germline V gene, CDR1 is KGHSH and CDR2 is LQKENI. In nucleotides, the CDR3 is TGTGCCAGCTCACCACTTGCGGGGGCCGGGGAGCTGTTTTTT. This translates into CASSPLAGAGELFF.

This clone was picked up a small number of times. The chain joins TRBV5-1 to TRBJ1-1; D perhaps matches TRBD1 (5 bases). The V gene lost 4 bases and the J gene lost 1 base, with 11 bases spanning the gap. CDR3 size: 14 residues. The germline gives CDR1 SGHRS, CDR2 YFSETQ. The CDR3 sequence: CASSTEQGNTEAFF. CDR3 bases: TGCGCCAGCAGCACAGAGCAGGGGAACACTGAAGCTTTCTTT. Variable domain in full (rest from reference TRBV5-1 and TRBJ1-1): KAGVTQTPRYLIKTRGQQVTLSCSPISGHRSVSWYQQTPGQGLQFLFEYFSETQRNKGNFPGRFSGRQFSNSRSEMNVSTLELGDSALYLCASSTEQGNTEAFFGQGTRLTVV.

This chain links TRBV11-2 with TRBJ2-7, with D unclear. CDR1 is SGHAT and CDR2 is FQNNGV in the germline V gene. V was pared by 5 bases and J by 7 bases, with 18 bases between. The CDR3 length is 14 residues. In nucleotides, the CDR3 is TGTGCCAGCAGCCTGGGGTTGGGGTTCTGGGAGCAGTACGTC. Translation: CASSLGLGFWEQYV.

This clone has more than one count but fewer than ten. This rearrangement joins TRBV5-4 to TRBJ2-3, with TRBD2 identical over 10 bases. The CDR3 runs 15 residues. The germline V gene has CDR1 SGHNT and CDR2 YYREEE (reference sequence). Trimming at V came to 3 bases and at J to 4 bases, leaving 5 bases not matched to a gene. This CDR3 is CASSSLAGSPDTQYF. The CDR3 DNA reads TGTGCCAGCAGCTCACTAGCGGGAAGCCCAGATACGCAGTATTTT.

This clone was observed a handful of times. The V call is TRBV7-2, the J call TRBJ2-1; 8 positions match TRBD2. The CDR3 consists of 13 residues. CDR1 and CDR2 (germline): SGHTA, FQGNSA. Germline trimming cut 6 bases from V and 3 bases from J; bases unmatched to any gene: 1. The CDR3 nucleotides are TGTGCCAGCAGACTAGCGGACTACAATGAGCAGTTCTTC. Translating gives CASRLADYNEQFF.

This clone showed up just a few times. This CDR3 is CASSPRQRDTQYF. CDR3 DNA sequence: TGTGCCAGCAGCCCCCGACAGAGAGATACGCAGTATTTT. J is TRBJ2-3 and V is TRBV7-9; D may be TRBD1 (5 bases). V was shortened by 5 bases and J by 5 bases, with 11 bases between the two germline ends. The CDR3 is 13 amino acids. The germline V gene has CDR1 SEHNR and CDR2 FQNEAQ (reference sequence).

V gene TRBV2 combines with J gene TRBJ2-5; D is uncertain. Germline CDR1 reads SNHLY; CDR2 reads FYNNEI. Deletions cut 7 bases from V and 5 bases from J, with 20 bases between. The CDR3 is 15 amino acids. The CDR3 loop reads CASNRLMAAGETQYF. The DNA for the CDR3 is TGTGCCAGCAATCGTCTTATGGCAGCCGGGGAGACCCAGTACTTC. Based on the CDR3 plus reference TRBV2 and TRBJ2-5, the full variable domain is EPEVTQTPSHQVTQMGQEVILRCVPISNHLYFYWYRQILGQKVEFLVSFYNNEISEKSEIFDDQFSVERPDGSNFTLKIRSTKLEDSAMYFCASNRLMAAGETQYFGPGTRLLVL.

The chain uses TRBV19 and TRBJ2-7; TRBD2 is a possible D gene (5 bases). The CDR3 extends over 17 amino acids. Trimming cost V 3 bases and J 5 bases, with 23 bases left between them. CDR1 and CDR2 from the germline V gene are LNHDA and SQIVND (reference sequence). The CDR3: CASSISTGVPGNDEQYF. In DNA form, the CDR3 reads TGTGCCAGTAGTATTTCGACGGGCGTACCGGGGAACGACGAGCAGTACTTC.

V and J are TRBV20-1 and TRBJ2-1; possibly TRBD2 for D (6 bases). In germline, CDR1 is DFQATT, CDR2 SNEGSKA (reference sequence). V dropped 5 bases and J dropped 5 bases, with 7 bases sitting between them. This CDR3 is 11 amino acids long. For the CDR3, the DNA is TGCAGTGCTCAGCGGGACAATGAGCAGTTCTTC. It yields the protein CSAQRDNEQFF.

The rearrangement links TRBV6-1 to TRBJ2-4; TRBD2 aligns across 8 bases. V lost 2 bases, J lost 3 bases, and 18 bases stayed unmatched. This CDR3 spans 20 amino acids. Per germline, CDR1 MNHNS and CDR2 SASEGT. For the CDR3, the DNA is TGTGCCAGCAGTGAATCGTGGGGACTAGGTGACTTACCGGGCAAAAACATTCAGTACTTC. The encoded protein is CASSESWGLGDLPGKNIQYF.

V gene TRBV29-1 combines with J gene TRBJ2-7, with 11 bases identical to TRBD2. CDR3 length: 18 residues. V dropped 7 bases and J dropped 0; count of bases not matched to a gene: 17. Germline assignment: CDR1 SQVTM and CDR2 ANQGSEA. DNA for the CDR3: TGCAGCGCCGCGTCCGGGACTAGCGGACCCACTCTCTCCTACGAGCAGTACTTC. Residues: CSAASGTSGPTLSYEQYF.

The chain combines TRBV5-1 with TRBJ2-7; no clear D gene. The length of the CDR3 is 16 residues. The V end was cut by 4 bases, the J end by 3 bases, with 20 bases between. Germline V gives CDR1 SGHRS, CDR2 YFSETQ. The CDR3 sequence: CASSTGGLLRGYEQYF. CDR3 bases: TGCGCCAGCAGCACCGGTGGTCTTTTAAGAGGCTACGAGCAGTACTTC.